This T cell receptor beta chain was observed in a study of human T cells and chemical hapten exposure (dated by TCRdb to the early 2020s). Background on the whole study: For sensitization, 2% DPC in acetone was applied to a 2 cm by 2 cm area of upper inner arm skin. Weekly therapeutic DPC doses were additionally applied to the scalp of patients throughout the roughly 22-week study period. Patch testing on the upper back used Finn chambers containing 0.01% DPC, with scoring done after 6 days according to International Contact Dermatitis Research Group standards. The patient cohort, mostly female, included alopecia areata with under or over 50% scalp involvement, alopecia totalis and alopecia universalis. The libraries were sequenced as a pool, and the TCR yield per sample differed mostly because of small variations in library volumes within the pool. This study followed changes in the peripheral blood TCR repertoire in vivo during primary and secondary sensitization of alopecia patients to the hapten diphenylcyclopropenone (DPC). Blood was sampled from patients pre-sensitization (week 0) and at 2, 6 and about 24 weeks after DPC sensitization. Nearly 30 alopecia patients provided blood for TCR sequencing at one to four time points (pre-sensitization, 2, 6 and 24 weeks). The study at large found these results: Patch test score was positively correlated with the number of PT1 expanded TCRs, with significance at thresholds 8, 16 and 32 but not at 4. The number of TCRs above 1 in 1000 frequency did not change with DPC sensitization; there was no evidence of global repertoire structure alterations. After repeated subsampling, changes were observed in the strength of the expansion versus patch-test correlation and in the threshold at which the correlation became significant. Because every patient had alopecia, a presumed autoimmune disease, the patients' immune response might differ from that of healthy individuals. Expanded TCRs formed significantly more large CDR3 similarity clusters than pre-sensitization or healthy control sets, consistent with antigen-driven responses.

Library preparation used RACE. The sequencing machine was a NextSeq 500. During library preparation, unique molecular identifiers were attached to individual cDNA molecules so that TCRs could be counted quantitatively and reproducibly. From each blood RNA sample, both TCR alpha and TCR beta chains were sequenced. The study's processing was this. Samples had a median of roughly 87,000 TCRs, with a range from roughly 23,224 to 700,000. V, J and CDR3 annotation of the TCR reads was performed with the Decombinator software suite. Every sample was subsampled to the same number of TCRs (28,000) for the PS versus PT1 abundance plots. TCRs were defined as expanded if absent before sensitization and observed at least eight times at the 2-week time point. TCRdb took the public reads, trimmed them with fastp at Q25, ran MiXCR for clone calling and kept in-frame beta chains. Entries that share a CDR3 protein sequence are merged under the most common genes and DNA. The V and J calls and clone size come from TCRdb's table, not from the authors' own analysis. This sample has 150,000 to 200,000 distinct CDR3 sequences in its table, and around 30% of those were observed once. Together, the top ten hold under 3% of the sample.

A few counts support this clonotype. Its specific antigen is unknown. No qualities accompany the bases; no much larger clone lies one base away. In light of the paper, this sample's time point label describes: pre-sensitization, week 0. Interpreted using the paper, the treatment or condition label stands for: therapeutic diphenylcyclopropenone sensitization with weekly scalp DPC. Blood at each patch-test visit was drawn before the patch test was applied. Eligible patients were aged 18 to 70, diagnosed with alopecia, deemed suitable for DPC therapy, and excluded if pregnant. Total RNA was isolated from unfractionated whole blood collected in Tempus Blood RNA tubes. Specimen: whole blood, collected in connection with sensitization to the hapten diphenylcyclopropenone (DPC). This sequence originates from a woman aged 25-40 years with alopecia areata. Some clones in this sample may be carry-over from other donors' samples.

The bases read TGTGCCAGCAGTTACCGGGGACAGGGCTTAGCCAAAAACATTCAGTACTTC. The resulting protein is CASSYRGQGLAKNIQYF. The sequence is built from TRBV6-2 or TRBV6-3 and TRBJ2-4, with TRBD1 matching 9 junction bases. Inclusive of the bounding cysteine and phenylalanine, the CDR3 is 17 residues long. Left in the record is the CDR3 DNA by itself, 51 bases read in frame from the first base. V trim: 2 bases; J trim: 0 bases; unmatched bases: 5. The germline V gene gives CDR1 as MNHEY and CDR2 as SVGEGT.